This TCR beta chain originates from a study of human thymus T cells. Study-level results: Biased V and J segment usage appeared in thymus and peripheral blood.

Infants, healthy and Finnish, who were having corrective surgery for congenital heart defects served as donors. Half of the eight donors gave roughly 0.45-1 mL blood during surgery. No fixed cell number was used; all available blood leukocytes supplied DNA. Clones were read by immunoSEQ multiplex PCR, and TCRdb kept only the in-frame ones, dropping some. The profile covers 45,000 to 75,000 clones, with approximately 95% appearing a single time and less than 7% taken by the ten largest. Concerning this clone: What it binds is unknown.

Germline assignment: CDR1 SGHNT and CDR2 YYREEE (reference sequence). This CDR3 is 13 amino acids long. V was shortened by 4 bases and J by 8 bases, with 13 bases between the two germline ends. The source material was blood. This TCR was sampled from a boy in the first two years of life with a congenital heart defect but otherwise immunologically healthy. The V call is TRBV5-4, the J call TRBJ1-3, with a weak D call TRBD1 (6 bases). The CDR3 sequence is CASSPGTSDTIYF. DNA for the CDR3: TGTGCCAGCAGCCCAGGGACATCTGACACCATATATTTT.